The clone carrying this TCR beta chain turned up a few times. Its cognate antigen is unknown. This CDR3 comprises 13 residues. V lost 4 bases to trimming and J lost 3 bases, with 9 bases between them. The germline gives CDR1 SGHAT, CDR2 FQNNGV. Generated by immunoSEQ multiplex PCR, the TCRdb table keeps only in-frame clones and is missing some. Of more than 65,000 clones in the sample, about 81% were seen once. These data come from a study of OX40 agonist ivuxolimab in advanced cancers. Study-wide points: At doses 0.1 to 3.0 mg/kg, CD4+ and CD8+ clones expanded.

The J gene is TRBJ1-2, the V gene TRBV11-2, with D hard to call. This specimen consisted of CD4+ or CD8+ T cells sorted from blood, obtained in a trial of the OX40 agonist ivuxolimab. The clonotype comes from an adult with an advanced solid tumor such as melanoma, head and neck, liver or kidney cancer. The CDR3 here is CASSSGNDYGYTF. The CDR3 nucleotides read TGTGCCAGCAGCTCCGGCAATGACTATGGCTACACCTTC. The full variable domain, its missing parts supplied by reference TRBV11-2 and TRBJ1-2, is EAGVAQSPRYKIIEKRQSVAFWCNPISGHATLYWYQQILGQGPKLLIQFQNNGVVDDSQLPKDRFSAERLKGVDSTLKIQPAKLEDSAVYLCASSSGNDYGYTFGSGTRLTVV.